These T cell receptor beta chains were read from a single sample in a study of blood T cells in healthy people across ages. One entry per CDR3 protein results from TCRdb running MiXCR on the 5' RACE reads. The table has roughly 1.4 million distinct CDR3 sequences, approximately 59% seen once. The sequenced material came from blood. These receptors came from a young man in good health. Each CDR3 is given with its conserved first and last residue. Fields, in order: V gene, D gene, clone size, J gene, CDR3 protein, CDR3 DNA. A D gene is named only where the DNA matches it firmly. The size entry is marked missing in some rows and otherwise reads once, few, many or a size class.

v_gene: TRBV4-3; d_gene: -; abundance: few; j_gene: TRBJ2-1; CDR3aa: CASSQENRAGEQFF; CDR3nt: TGCGCCAGCAGCCAAGAAAACAGGGCTGGGGAGCAGTTCTTC
v_gene: TRBV4-1; d_gene: TRBD2; abundance: few; j_gene: TRBJ2-5; CDR3aa: CASSLLANQETQYF; CDR3nt: TGCGCCAGCAGCCTACTAGCGAACCAAGAGACCCAGTACTTC
v_gene: TRBV20-1; d_gene: TRBD1; abundance: few; j_gene: TRBJ2-7; CDR3aa: CSARDPAGGYYEQYF; CDR3nt: TGCAGTGCTAGAGATCCGGCAGGGGGCTACTACGAGCAGTACTTC
v_gene: TRBV6-2/TRBV6-3; d_gene: TRBD2; abundance: -; j_gene: TRBJ2-5; CDR3aa: CASRRLADFQETQYF; CDR3nt: TGTGCCAGCAGGCGGCTAGCGGACTTCCAAGAGACCCAGTACTTC
v_gene: TRBV7-2; d_gene: -; abundance: -; j_gene: TRBJ1-2; CDR3aa: CASSLGNSDYGYTF; CDR3nt: TGTGCCAGCAGCTTAGGGAACAGTGATTATGGCTACACCTTC
v_gene: TRBV6-1; d_gene: -; abundance: few; j_gene: TRBJ1-5; CDR3aa: CASSVIGFQPQHF; CDR3nt: TGTGCCAGCAGTGTAATAGGGTTTCAGCCCCAGCATTTT
v_gene: TRBV9; d_gene: -; abundance: -; j_gene: TRBJ2-3; CDR3aa: CASSVGRVTLDTQYF; CDR3nt: TGTGCCAGCAGCGTAGGAAGGGTAACATTGGATACGCAGTATTTT
v_gene: TRBV20-1; d_gene: -; abundance: few; j_gene: TRBJ1-1; CDR3aa: CSARNVQVEVAFF; CDR3nt: TGCAGTGCTAGAAATGTGCAGGTCGAAGTGGCTTTCTTT
v_gene: TRBV4-3; d_gene: TRBD1; abundance: -; j_gene: TRBJ2-3; CDR3aa: CASSQGGTGLDTQYF; CDR3nt: TGCGCCAGCAGCCAAGGTGGGACAGGGTTGGATACGCAGTATTTT
v_gene: TRBV20-1; d_gene: -; abundance: few; j_gene: TRBJ1-1; CDR3aa: CSARGDTGSTEAFF; CDR3nt: TGCAGTGCTAGGGGGGACACAGGGTCCACTGAAGCTTTCTTT
v_gene: TRBV20-1; d_gene: -; abundance: -; j_gene: TRBJ1-1; CDR3aa: CSARPVPTEAFF; CDR3nt: TGCAGTGCTAGGCCTGTGCCCACTGAAGCTTTCTTT
v_gene: TRBV15; d_gene: -; abundance: -; j_gene: TRBJ1-4; CDR3aa: CATSRDIGENNEKLFF; CDR3nt: TGTGCCACCAGCAGAGATATAGGGGAAAATAATGAAAAACTGTTTTTT
v_gene: TRBV7-8; d_gene: -; abundance: -; j_gene: TRBJ2-5; CDR3aa: CASSLGDSRETQYF; CDR3nt: TGTGCCAGCAGCTTAGGTGACAGTAGGGAGACCCAGTACTTC
v_gene: TRBV5-1; d_gene: TRBD2; abundance: -; j_gene: TRBJ2-1; CDR3aa: CASSPGLARYNEQFF; CDR3nt: TGCGCCAGCAGCCCGGGACTAGCGAGATACAATGAGCAGTTCTTC
v_gene: TRBV3-1; d_gene: -; abundance: -; j_gene: TRBJ2-4; CDR3aa: CASSQDHKWAAKNVQYF; CDR3nt: TGTGCCAGCAGCCAAGACCACAAGTGGGCAGCCAAAAACGTTCAGTACTTC
v_gene: TRBV20-1; d_gene: -; abundance: few; j_gene: TRBJ2-1; CDR3aa: CSARVSGSYNEQFF; CDR3nt: TGCAGTGCTAGGGTAAGCGGCTCCTACAATGAGCAGTTCTTC
v_gene: TRBV25-1; d_gene: -; abundance: few; j_gene: TRBJ1-2; CDR3aa: CASSPQGEVNYGYTF; CDR3nt: TGTGCCAGCAGTCCACAGGGTGAGGTGAACTATGGCTACACCTTC
v_gene: TRBV10-3; d_gene: -; abundance: -; j_gene: TRBJ2-1; CDR3aa: CAISESTGKSYNEQFF; CDR3nt: TGTGCCATCAGTGAGTCTACAGGCAAATCCTACAATGAGCAGTTCTTC
v_gene: TRBV15; d_gene: TRBD2; abundance: -; j_gene: TRBJ2-1; CDR3aa: CATSRGPGLAGAHEQFF; CDR3nt: TGTGCCACCAGCAGAGGACCCGGACTAGCGGGAGCTCATGAGCAGTTCTTC
v_gene: TRBV12-3/TRBV12-4; d_gene: TRBD2; abundance: -; j_gene: TRBJ2-1; CDR3aa: CASSAIGLAGNYNEQFF; CDR3nt: TGTGCCAGCAGTGCGATAGGGCTAGCGGGGAACTACAATGAGCAGTTCTTC
v_gene: TRBV7-9; d_gene: -; abundance: -; j_gene: TRBJ2-7; CDR3aa: CASSLNQGTSEQYF; CDR3nt: TGTGCCAGCAGTTTAAATCAGGGTACCTCCGAGCAGTACTTC
v_gene: TRBV6-5; d_gene: TRBD2; abundance: -; j_gene: TRBJ2-5; CDR3aa: CASSYSSGGEEQYF; CDR3nt: TGTGCCAGCAGTTACTCGAGCGGGGGGGAAGAGCAGTACTTC
v_gene: TRBV27; d_gene: -; abundance: -; j_gene: TRBJ1-5; CDR3aa: CASSGGASNQPQHF; CDR3nt: TGTGCCAGCAGTGGAGGGGCCTCCAACCAGCCCCAGCATTTT
v_gene: TRBV20-1; d_gene: TRBD1; abundance: -; j_gene: TRBJ1-1; CDR3aa: CSARVDRGTFF; CDR3nt: TGCAGTGCTAGAGTGGACAGGGGAACTTTCTTT
v_gene: TRBV6-5; d_gene: -; abundance: -; j_gene: TRBJ1-6; CDR3aa: CASSYSKKRALGSPLHF; CDR3nt: TGTGCCAGCAGTTACTCGAAGAAGAGGGCGTTGGGTTCACCCCTCCACTTT
v_gene: TRBV2; d_gene: -; abundance: -; j_gene: TRBJ1-1; CDR3aa: CASTISWGRIDNEAFF; CDR3nt: TGTGCCAGCACGATTTCGTGGGGGCGCATCGACAATGAAGCTTTCTTT
v_gene: TRBV29-1; d_gene: TRBD1; abundance: -; j_gene: TRBJ2-5; CDR3aa: CSVELAGTESGEQYF; CDR3nt: TGCAGCGTCGAACTCGCCGGGACAGAGTCCGGAGAGCAGTACTTC
v_gene: TRBV28; d_gene: -; abundance: -; j_gene: TRBJ2-5; CDR3aa: CASSFIPGTQYF; CDR3nt: TGTGCCAGCAGTTTTATCCCGGGGACCCAGTACTTC
v_gene: TRBV6-5; d_gene: TRBD2; abundance: few; j_gene: TRBJ2-7; CDR3aa: CATQIFSGEQYF; CDR3nt: TGTGCCACCCAGATCTTTAGCGGGGAGCAGTACTTC
v_gene: TRBV10-3; d_gene: -; abundance: -; j_gene: TRBJ1-1; CDR3aa: CAISELETEAFF; CDR3nt: TGTGCCATCAGTGAGTTAGAGACTGAAGCTTTCTTT
v_gene: TRBV25-1; d_gene: -; abundance: -; j_gene: TRBJ1-1; CDR3aa: CASSELSEAFF; CDR3nt: TGTGCCAGCAGTGAACTCTCTGAAGCTTTCTTT
v_gene: TRBV28; d_gene: -; abundance: -; j_gene: TRBJ1-2; CDR3aa: CASSFTVMGGYTF; CDR3nt: TGTGCCAGCAGTTTCACGGTGATGGGTGGCTACACTTTC
v_gene: TRBV9; d_gene: -; abundance: -; j_gene: TRBJ2-1; CDR3aa: CASSVGSRGPYNGQFF; CDR3nt: TGTGCCAGCAGCGTAGGCAGTCGTGGACCCTACAATGGGCAGTTCTTC
v_gene: TRBV20-1; d_gene: -; abundance: few; j_gene: TRBJ1-1; CDR3aa: CSARDLRGLNTEAFF; CDR3nt: TGCAGTGCTAGAGATCTGAGGGGCCTGAACACTGAAGCTTTCTTT
v_gene: TRBV6-6; d_gene: TRBD2; abundance: -; j_gene: TRBJ2-7; CDR3aa: CASRGGNYYEQYF; CDR3nt: TGTGCCAGCAGGGGGGGGAATTACTACGAGCAGTACTTC
v_gene: TRBV9; d_gene: -; abundance: -; j_gene: TRBJ1-1; CDR3aa: CASRVERDMNTEAFF; CDR3nt: TGTGCCAGCAGAGTGGAAAGGGACATGAACACTGAAGCTTTCTTT
v_gene: TRBV3-1; d_gene: -; abundance: -; j_gene: TRBJ2-1; CDR3aa: CASSQVLREQFF; CDR3nt: TGTGCCAGCAGCCAAGTCCTCCGTGAGCAGTTCTTC
v_gene: TRBV6-1; d_gene: TRBD1; abundance: -; j_gene: TRBJ2-7; CDR3aa: CASQGAENEQYF; CDR3nt: TGTGCCAGTCAGGGGGCTGAGAACGAGCAGTACTTC
v_gene: TRBV5-6; d_gene: TRBD2; abundance: -; j_gene: TRBJ2-7; CDR3aa: CASSAEAGKTYEQYF; CDR3nt: TGTGCCAGCAGCGCAGAAGCGGGGAAAACCTACGAGCAGTACTTC
v_gene: TRBV5-5; d_gene: -; abundance: -; j_gene: TRBJ1-1; CDR3aa: CASSPQGVGRNTEAFF; CDR3nt: TGTGCCAGCAGCCCACAGGGAGTCGGAAGGAACACTGAAGCTTTCTTT
v_gene: TRBV19; d_gene: -; abundance: -; j_gene: TRBJ2-6; CDR3aa: CASTIQSYSGANVLTF; CDR3nt: TGTGCCAGTACCATACAGTCTTACTCTGGGGCCAACGTCCTGACTTTC
v_gene: TRBV4-1; d_gene: -; abundance: -; j_gene: TRBJ2-4; CDR3aa: CASRQARGSENIQYF; CDR3nt: TGCGCCAGCAGACAAGCAAGAGGGAGCGAAAACATTCAGTACTTC
v_gene: TRBV10-3; d_gene: -; abundance: -; j_gene: TRBJ1-5; CDR3aa: CAISESFGEEQPQHF; CDR3nt: TGTGCCATCAGTGAGTCCTTCGGGGAGGAACAGCCCCAGCATTTT
v_gene: TRBV29-1; d_gene: -; abundance: -; j_gene: TRBJ1-1; CDR3aa: CSVGPGRTEAFF; CDR3nt: TGCAGCGTTGGCCCAGGGCGCACTGAAGCTTTCTTT